Reported below is one T cell receptor (beta chain). This record comes from a study of blood T cells in healthy people across ages. Primers used in a second PCR of about 6 to 12 cycles were a sample-barcoded 5' primer and a J-beta primer mix. TCRdb ran MiXCR on the 5' RACE reads and lists one entry per CDR3 protein. The data show hundreds of thousands of distinct CDR3 sequences, under 45% seen once. The germline gives CDR1 LGHNA, CDR2 YSLEER. CDR3 length: 16 amino acids. The V segment lost 0 bases and the J segment 4 bases; nucleotides outside the gene matches: 2. The chain couples TRBV4-3 to TRBJ2-5, with 13 bases aligning to TRBD2. The material sequenced was blood. The sequence derives from a man aged 55 to 70 in good health. The chain's CDR3 is CASSQDRTSGGETQYF. The CDR3, as DNA: TGCGCCAGCAGCCAAGATCGGACTAGCGGGGGAGAGACCCAGTACTTC.